The T cell receptor (beta chain) under discussion was sequenced for a study of blood T cell repertoires in COVID-19. Profiling relied on immunoSEQ multiplex PCR, and the TCRdb table lists in-frame clones only, not all of them. The table shows roughly 260,000 clones, with roughly 86% occurring only once. V lost 5 bases to trimming and J lost 7 bases; unmatched junction nucleotides: 7. Germline CDR1 SNHLY, CDR2 FYNNEI. The CDR3 covers 13 residues. The sample taken for sequencing was PBMCs or T cells enriched from blood (not recorded which). This sequence originates from a woman in her 30s with acute COVID-19. The chain links TRBV2 to TRBJ1-2; TRBD1 aligns across 7 bases. The CDR3: CASSTGDSLGYTF. CDR3 nucleotides: TGTGCCAGCAGTACAGGGGATTCACTTGGCTACACCTTC.